This entry lists 19 T cell receptor delta chains sequenced from one sample in a study of intestinal T cells in coeliac disease. For each case, the template was genomic DNA from ten roughly 4.7-µm formalin-fixed paraffin-embedded scrolls. BIOMED-2 primers amplified bulk TRD sequences from roughly 160 ng of biopsy DNA. TCRdb re-called the multiplex PCR reads via CATT. Of roughly 1,500 delta-chain clones listed, 55% to 75% were seen once; the top ten hold roughly 18%. Specimen: a duodenal biopsy. These receptors were taken from a human donor with celiac disease.

This clone qualifies as large. Different DNA sequences within this sample yield the same CDR3. This chain joins TRDV1 and TRDJ1, with D maybe TRDD3 (7 bases). The CDR3 runs 24 residues. Deletions cut 2 bases from V and 2 bases from J, with 39 bases between. CDR1 TSWWSYY and CDR2 QGS come from the germline V gene. The CDR3 region is CALGEIDASWSYPNYWGLTDKLIF. The DNA for the CDR3 is TGTGCTCTTGGGGAAATCGACGCCAGTTGGTCCTACCCGAATTACTGGGGACTGACCGATAAACTCATCTTT.

Remarks on this clone: A clone one base away is much larger, so this may be a read error. J is TRDJ1 and V is TRDV1, with TRDD3 matching 11 bases. V shed 4 bases and J 7 bases; nucleotides not matched to a gene: 23. The CDR3 is made up of 20 amino acids. Germline CDR1 and CDR2: TSWWSYY and QGS. The CDR3 protein is CALGGPPKGLIGGYAGKLIF. DNA for the CDR3: TGTGCTCTTGGGGGCCCTCCTAAAGGACTAATTGGGGGATACGCGGGTAAACTCATCTTT.

About this clone: A far larger clone is off by one base, so a read error is likely. It is unclear where the CDR3 begins or ends on the DNA, so no DNA is shown, and the CDR3 is as TCRdb lists it. The chain recombines TRAV29/DV5 with TRDJ1; the D call TRDD3 from the table was never checked on the DNA. CDR1 and CDR2 from the germline V gene are NSMFDY and ISSIKDK. The CDR3 has 26 amino acids, counting both end residues. CDR3 in amino acids: CSVLLCSPTQPTSFLSSGAYTDKLIF.

The chain employs TRDV1 and TRDJ1; 12 positions agree with TRDD3. CDR1 TSWWSYY and CDR2 QGS come from the germline V gene. The CDR3 extends over 21 amino acids. V gave up 0 bases and J gave up 0 bases; unmatched junction bases: 14. CDR3 amino acids: CALGELATRWGIRRYTDKLIF. The CDR3 DNA is TGTGCTCTTGGGGAACTGGCTACTCGCTGGGGGATACGGCGGTACACCGATAAACTCATCTTT.

About this clone: This likely came from a read error, as a far larger clone is one base away. This chain uses TRDV1 with TRDJ1; 13 bases match TRDD3. This CDR3 region has 19 residues. V lost 4 bases and J lost 11; bases outside the gene matches: 22. In germline, CDR1 is TSWWSYY, CDR2 QGS. Here the CDR3 reads CALGVSAPPHWGIRLQLIF. The DNA of the CDR3 is TGTGCTCTTGGGGTCTCGGCCCCTCCGCACTGGGGGATACGATTACAGCTCATCTTT.

Relative to its sample, this clone is large. The rearrangement uses TRDV2 and TRDJ1; TRDD3 matches at 11 bases. CDR1 is GEAIGNYY, CDR2 EKD, per germline. The CDR3 is 17 amino acids. V shed 1 base and J 5 bases; nucleotides not matched to a gene: 11. Here the CDR3 reads CACDTGGYGDLGDKLIF. CDR3 nucleotides: TGTGCCTGTGACACTGGGGGATACGGAGACCTAGGAGATAAACTCATCTTT.

The chain has TRDV1 and TRDJ1, with 13 bases lining up with TRDD3. V was pared by 1 base and J by 5 bases, with 28 bases of the junction left unmatched. The CDR3 sequence is 24 residues long. From germline, CDR1 is TSWWSYY and CDR2 QGS. CDR3 bases: TGTGCTCTTGGGGAACAAGTTCCCAGCTCCCGTACTGGGGGATACGGAGACCTAGGAGATAAACTCATCTTT. It encodes CALGEQVPSSRTGGYGDLGDKLIF.

Remarks on this clone: A read error likely explains this, since a far larger clone differs by one base. The same CDR3 is also encoded by other DNA sequences in this sample. The chain is built from TRDV1 and TRDJ1; 9 nucleotides align to TRDD3. The junction had 19 bases not matched to a gene; V was cut back by 5 bases and J by 0 bases. The germline V gene encodes CDR1 TSWWSYY and CDR2 QGS. This CDR3 is built from 20 residues. The CDR3 here is CALGTPRSTRPGGYTDKLIF. The DNA for the CDR3 is TGTGCTCTTGGGACACCGCGTTCAACTCGGCCTGGGGGATACACCGATAAACTCATCTTT.

A note on this clone: This may be a read error: a much more frequent sequence differs by one nucleotide. This same CDR3 is encoded by further DNA sequences in the sample. The genes are TRDV3 and TRDJ1; TRDD3 matches at 9 bases. Germline-derived CDR1 and CDR2 are TVYSNPD and GDNSRS (reference sequence). This CDR3 is built from 18 residues. The DNA for the CDR3 is TGCGCCTTTGCCCACTTTCCCTACTGGGGGAAGTACACCGATAAACTCATCTTT. Translation: CAFAHFPYWGKYTDKLIF.

On this clone itself: One base separates it from a far larger clone, so it is likely a read error. Additional DNA sequences in this sample encode the identical CDR3. CDR3 sequence reads: CALGEPVLRTGDMDKLIF. The CDR3 DNA reads TGTGCTCTTGGGGAACCAGTCTTACGCACTGGGGATATGGATAAACTCATCTTT. The chain links TRDV1 to TRDJ1, with 7 bases identical to TRDD3. The CDR3 is 18 amino acids. Germline lookup yields CDR1 TSWWSYY and CDR2 QGS. Trimming removed 1 base from V and 5 bases from J; junction bases left unmatched: 16.

A note on this clone: A single base is all that separates this from a far larger clone, so a read error is likely. V gene TRDV1 combines with J gene TRDJ1, with TRDD3 matching 10 bases. Losses at the gene ends were 4 bases for V and 0 bases for J; bases not matched to a gene: 17. The CDR3 is 20 residues long. Looked up from germline, CDR1 is TSWWSYY and CDR2 is QGS. DNA for the CDR3: TGTGCTCTTGGGGTCATTTTCTTCCTCCACTGGGGGATTAACACCGATAAACTCATCTTT. Its protein is CALGVIFFLHWGINTDKLIF.

Comment on this clone: With only one base between it and a far larger clone, this is likely a read error. Other DNA sequences in the same sample also yield this CDR3. The chain links TRDV1 to TRDJ1; D call uncertain. Trimming took off 2 bases at V and 8 bases at J, with 18 bases between the two ends. The CDR3 consists of 15 residues. CDR1 TSWWSYY and CDR2 QGS come from the germline V gene. The CDR3: CALGEKRGKGNKLIF. The DNA of the CDR3 is TGTGCTCTTGGGGAAAAGAGAGGGAAAGGGAACAAACTCATCTTT.

As concerns this clone: This likely traces to a read error, being one base from a far larger clone. Within the sample, other DNA sequences also encode this same CDR3. V is TRDV2 and J is TRDJ1, with 7 bases matching TRDD3. CDR3 length: 16 residues. Germline CDR1 GEAIGNYY, CDR2 EKD. The CDR3 DNA is TGTGCTTGTGACCAACTTCGTACTGGGGACGTTAATAAACTCATCTTT. It yields the protein CACDQLRTGDVNKLIF.

The V and J genes are TRDV1 and TRDJ1; 13 bases are shared with TRDD3. J lost 4 bases, V lost 8 bases, and 19 bases had no gene match. This CDR3 comprises 19 residues. Germline V gene sequence: CDR1 TSWWSYY, CDR2 QGS. CDR3 DNA: TGTGCTCTTTCCTACGTGGGGAACTGGGGGATACGGCACGTCGATAAACTCATCTTT. Protein: CALSYVGNWGIRHVDKLIF.

A word on this clone: A read error is likely here: a far larger clone is one base away. This chain connects TRDV3 to TRDJ1; possible D gene TRDD3, 6 bases. This CDR3 region has 17 residues. Trimming pared 0 bases from V and 0 bases from J, leaving 20 bases between. Per germline, CDR1 TVYSNPD and CDR2 GDNSRS (reference sequence). CDR3 sequence reads: CAFSPLFMGGYTDKLIF. CDR3 bases: TGTGCCTTTAGTCCCCTTTTTATGGGGGGTTACACCGATAAACTCATCTTT.

By its share, this clone is large. Other DNA sequences in this sample translate to the same CDR3. The V call is TRDV3, the J call TRDJ1; 9 bases agree with TRDD3. Germline CDR1 reads TVYSNPD; CDR2 reads GDNSRS (reference sequence). Losses at the gene ends were 1 base for V and 0 bases for J; bases not matched to a gene: 12. The CDR3 covers 17 residues. The CDR3 loop is CAFTILGDFRYTDKLIF. CDR3 coding DNA: TGTGCCTTTACCATACTGGGGGACTTCCGGTACACCGATAAACTCATCTTT.

As regards this clone: A single base is all that separates this from a far larger clone, so a read error is likely. This sequence joins TRDV1 and TRDJ1; 8 nucleotides match TRDD3. V was clipped by 3 bases and J by 3 bases; unmatched bases: 21. Germline CDR1 TSWWSYY, CDR2 QGS. This CDR3 is built from 20 residues. Here the CDR3 reads CALGDKYLRLWDTNADKLIF. The CDR3 DNA reads TGTGCTCTTGGGGACAAATACCTACGTCTATGGGATACGAACGCCGATAAACTCATCTTT.

As for this clone: TCRdb's protein, taken from a much larger clone, differs from this DNA's translation at residue 14, likely owing to a read error; the protein displayed comes from the DNA. The V gene is TRDV1, the J gene TRDJ1, with 7 bases identical to TRDD3. The CDR3 consists of 16 residues. The germline gives CDR1 TSWWSYY, CDR2 QGS. CDR3 residues: CALGEVLGTYTDKRIF. For the CDR3, the DNA is TGTGCTCTTGGGGAAGTACTGGGGACCTACACCGATAAACGCATCTTT.

Relative to its sample, this clone is medium-sized (0.01 to 0.1%). In the same sample, other DNA sequences code for this CDR3. The chain carries TRDV1 and TRDJ1, with 13 bases matching TRDD3. CDR1 TSWWSYY and CDR2 QGS come from the germline V gene. The V gene end was trimmed by 3 bases and the J gene end by 3 bases; junction bases not matched to a gene: 13. The CDR3 has 19 residues. In nucleotides, the CDR3 is TGTGCTCTTGGGGATCCGGGTACTGGGGGATACGAGGGGGCCGATAAACTCATCTTT. Translated, it gives CALGDPGTGGYEGADKLIF.